The 26 T cell receptor beta chains presented below share a single source sample, sequenced in a study of blood T cell repertoires in COVID-19. Produced via immunoSEQ multiplex PCR; TCRdb's table is partial and in-frame only. Of about 210,000 clones listed, 81% are singletons. Source material: PBMCs or T cells enriched from blood (not recorded which). All receptors come from a woman between 50 and 59 years old with acute COVID-19.

The J gene is TRBJ1-5, the V gene TRBV18; perhaps TRBD1 as D (5 bases). Deletions cut 4 bases from V and 4 bases from J, with 11 bases between. In germline, CDR1 is KGHSH, CDR2 LQKENI. The CDR3 spans 14 residues. As DNA, the CDR3 is TGTGCCAGCTCACACCGGGACTTTAATCAGCCCCAGCATTTT. Translated, it gives CASSHRDFNQPQHF.

This clone was found a few times. J is TRBJ1-1 and V is TRBV7-2; possible D gene TRBD1, 5 bases. Trimming removed 4 bases at V and 2 bases at J, with 11 bases between. The germline gives CDR1 SGHTA, CDR2 FQGNSA. The CDR3 loop spans 14 amino acids. The CDR3 is CASSSNTGNTEAFF. The CDR3 nucleotides read TGTGCCAGCAGCTCGAATACAGGAAACACTGAAGCTTTCTTT.

The V and J genes are TRBV9 and TRBJ2-7, with TRBD2 matching over 9 bases. Germline CDR1 SGDLS, CDR2 YYNGEE. J was trimmed by 6 bases and V by 0 bases; bases with no gene match: 7. The CDR3 length is 15 residues. This CDR3 is CASSVGTGTSFEQYF. The DNA for the CDR3 is TGTGCCAGCAGCGTAGGAACGGGGACTAGCTTCGAGCAGTACTTC.

This chain joins TRBV7-9 and TRBJ2-7; 12 bases are shared with TRBD1. The CDR3 length is 16 residues. Looked up from germline, CDR1 is SEHNR and CDR2 is FQNEAQ (reference sequence). Trimming took 5 bases from V and 1 from J; bases not matched to a gene: 6. The CDR3 sequence is CASSAPGQGASYEQYF. The CDR3 DNA follows: TGTGCCAGCAGCGCTCCGGGACAGGGGGCGTCCTACGAGCAGTACTTC.

The genes are TRBV6-1 and TRBJ2-7; D not certain. V was cut by 2 bases and J by 0 bases, with 14 bases left in between. The CDR3 totals 16 residues. The germline V gene encodes CDR1 MNHNS and CDR2 SASEGT. CDR3 bases: TGTGCCAGCAGTGAATTTGGCAGTTTAAGCTCCTACGAGCAGTACTTC. Translation: CASSEFGSLSSYEQYF.

The chain employs TRBV7-9 and TRBJ2-1; 9 positions match TRBD1. This CDR3 spans 16 amino acids. CDR1 and CDR2 (germline): SEHNR, FQNEAQ (reference sequence). Trimming cost V 1 base and J 8 bases; bases outside gene matches: 9. CDR3 sequence: CASSLGRDRVWDEQFF. The DNA for the CDR3 is TGTGCCAGCAGCTTAGGCCGGGACAGGGTATGGGATGAGCAGTTCTTC.

The chain is built from TRBV4-1 and TRBJ2-1; a weak D match, TRBD2 (6 bases). This CDR3 region has 18 residues. Germline-derived CDR1 and CDR2 are MGHRA and YSYEKL. Trimming removed 3 bases from V and 0 bases from J, with 18 bases in between. CDR3 DNA: TGCGCCAGCAGCCAGGGCAATAGCGGTAGGAGCTCCTACAATGAGCAGTTCTTC. As protein: CASSQGNSGRSSYNEQFF.

This clone was seen a few times. The chain combines TRBV7-9 with TRBJ1-4; 8 nucleotides match TRBD1. CDR3 length: 16 residues. J lost 5 bases, V lost 5 bases, and 10 bases had no gene match. The germline V gene encodes CDR1 SEHNR and CDR2 FQNEAQ (reference sequence). The CDR3: CASSPGTGGGNEKLFF. The CDR3 coding sequence is TGTGCCAGCAGCCCTGGGACAGGCGGTGGAAATGAAAAACTGTTTTTT.

This chain connects TRBV27 to TRBJ2-1; 7 nucleotides match TRBD2. CDR3 length: 17 amino acids. Germline V gene sequence: CDR1 MNHEY, CDR2 SMNVEV (reference sequence). The J segment lost 7 bases and the V segment lost 4 bases, leaving 16 bases of the junction unmatched. The DNA of the CDR3 is TGTGCCAGCAGTTCATACGCCCCTAGCGGAGTCAAAAATGAGCAGTTCTTC. It encodes CASSSYAPSGVKNEQFF.

The chain is built from TRBV19 and TRBJ1-6; D is uncertain. CDR1 LNHDA and CDR2 SQIVND come from the germline V gene (reference sequence). This CDR3 contains 15 residues. V was clipped by 7 bases and J by 13 bases, with 23 bases between them. The CDR3 here is CASKVDGKIAAPLHF. CDR3 sequence (DNA): TGTGCCAGTAAAGTCGACGGGAAGATCGCGGCTCCCCTCCACTTT.

This rearrangement joins TRBV7-8 to TRBJ2-4; tentative D call: TRBD1 (6 bases). The CDR3 is made up of 19 amino acids. Per the germline V gene, CDR1 is SGHVS and CDR2 is FQNEAQ. V was trimmed by 1 base and J by 3 bases, leaving 22 bases between them. CDR3 nucleotide sequence: TGTGCCAGCAGCTTAGGTTACTTTCAGGGGCGGGCTGGCAAAAACATTCAGTACTTC. As protein: CASSLGYFQGRAGKNIQYF. Together with reference TRBV7-8 and TRBJ2-4, the CDR3 gives the full variable domain: GAGVSQSPRYKVAKRGQDVALRCDPISGHVSLFWYQQALGQGPEFLTYFQNEAQLDKSGLPSDRFFAERPEGSVSTLKIQRTQQEDSAVYLCASSLGYFQGRAGKNIQYFGAGTRLSVL.

The J gene is TRBJ1-5, the V gene TRBV24-1; tentatively, D is TRBD1 (6 bases). The V end was cut by 5 bases, the J end by 7 bases, with 14 bases between. Germline V lookup: CDR1 KGHDR, CDR2 SFDVKD. The CDR3 loop spans 14 amino acids. The CDR3 region is CATSGGGAGQPQHF. CDR3 nucleotide sequence: TGTGCCACCAGTGGTGGGGGGGCGGGCCAGCCCCAGCATTTT.

The chain carries TRBV7-9 and TRBJ1-1; 8 nucleotides match TRBD1. This CDR3 is built from 13 residues. The V gene end was trimmed by 5 bases and the J gene end by 4 bases; junction bases not matched to a gene: 3. Per germline, CDR1 SEHNR and CDR2 FQNEAQ (reference sequence). Here the CDR3 DNA reads TGTGCCAGCAGCCTTACAGGGGGCACTGAAGCTTTCTTT. Translating it yields CASSLTGGTEAFF.

This sequence joins TRBV19 and TRBJ1-1; perhaps TRBD1 as D (5 bases). CDR3 length: 14 amino acids. Germline V gene data show CDR1 as LNHDA and CDR2 as SQIVND (reference sequence). The V end was cut by 2 bases, the J end by 4 bases, with 11 bases between. The CDR3 protein is CASSITGRPTEAFF. In DNA form, the CDR3 reads TGTGCCAGTAGTATAACAGGAAGGCCCACTGAAGCTTTCTTT.

This clone has just a few counts. This chain connects TRBV11-2 to TRBJ2-3; D is uncertain. V was cut by 5 bases and J by 5 bases, with 8 bases left in between. This CDR3 contains 12 residues. Germline V gene data show CDR1 as SGHAT and CDR2 as FQNNGV. CDR3 amino acids: CASSPQQDTQYF. The CDR3 DNA follows: TGTGCCAGCAGCCCGCAACAAGATACGCAGTATTTT.

This chain links TRBV7-2 with TRBJ1-2, with a possible D match to TRBD1 (5 bases). Trimming shortened V by 1 base and J by 11 bases, and 14 bases separated the two germline ends. This CDR3 has 13 amino acids. The germline V gene encodes CDR1 SGHTA and CDR2 FQGNSA. The CDR3 spells CASSLGGADRYTF. The DNA for the CDR3 is TGTGCCAGCAGCTTAGGTGGGGCAGACCGATACACCTTC.

V and J are TRBV20-1 and TRBJ1-4; possible D gene TRBD1, 6 bases. CDR1 is DFQATT, CDR2 SNEGSKA, per germline (reference sequence). Trimming shortened V by 3 bases and J by 7 bases, and 9 bases separated the two germline ends. This CDR3 is built from 12 residues. CDR3 bases: TGCAGTGCTAGTAACAGGGTTGAAAAACTGTTTTTT. Its protein is CSASNRVEKLFF.

V is TRBV29-1 and J is TRBJ1-2; D call uncertain. The CDR3 is made up of 13 amino acids. V dropped 1 base and J dropped 4 bases, with 10 bases sitting between them. Germline V gene lookup returns CDR1 SQVTM and CDR2 ANQGSEA. CDR3 nucleotides: TGCAGCGTTGAAGGGGCCTACAGCTATGGCTACACCTTC. Its translation is CSVEGAYSYGYTF. The variable domain in full, completed from reference TRBV29-1 and TRBJ1-2, reads SAVISQKPSRDICQRGTSLTIQCQVDSQVTMMFWYRQQPGQSLTLIATANQGSEATYESGFVIDKFPISRPNLTFSTLTVSNMSPEDSSIYLCSVEGAYSYGYTFGSGTRLTVV.

The chain uses TRBV9 and TRBJ1-6; D remains ambiguous. V lost 0 bases to trimming and J lost 8 bases, with 6 bases between them. Germline values: CDR1 SGDLS, CDR2 YYNGEE. CDR3 length: 13 residues. CDR3 coding DNA: TGTGCCAGCAGCGTAGTTTCGGATTCACCCCTCCACTTT. It is translated as CASSVVSDSPLHF.

V and J are TRBV3-1 (or the pseudogene TRBV3-2) and TRBJ1-2; 8 bases match TRBD1. The germline CDR1 and CDR2 sequences are LGHDT and YNNKEL (reference sequence). The trim removed 4 bases at V and 1 base at J, leaving 8 bases unmatched. CDR3 length: 16 residues. CDR3 loop: CASSLSATGDNYGYTF. CDR3 nucleotides: TGTGCCAGCAGCCTTTCTGCGACAGGGGATAACTATGGCTACACCTTC.

This clone was picked up a small number of times. The chain has TRBV6-9 and TRBJ2-5; TRBD2 might be the D (5 bases). Trimming pared 6 bases from V and 5 bases from J, leaving 10 bases between. This CDR3 spans 12 amino acids. Looked up from germline, CDR1 is MNHGY and CDR2 is SVAAGI. The CDR3 DNA follows: TGTGCCAGCAGACGAGAGGGCGAGACCCAGTACTTC. Its protein product is CASRREGETQYF.

The V gene is TRBV15, the J gene TRBJ2-7, with D tentatively TRBD2 (6 bases). This CDR3 comprises 15 residues. CDR1 and CDR2 from the germline V gene are LNHNV and YYDKDF (reference sequence). Trimming removed 3 bases from V and 0 bases from J, with 12 bases in between. CDR3 amino acids: CATSRDGRVSYEQYF. The DNA of the CDR3 is TGTGCCACCAGCAGGGACGGGAGAGTCTCCTACGAGCAGTACTTC. The entire variable domain, with the rest obtained from reference TRBV15 and TRBJ2-7, is as follows: DAMVIQNPRYQVTQFGKPVTLSCSQTLNHNVMYWYQQKSSQAPKLLFHYYDKDFNNEADTPDNFQSRRPNTSFCFLDIRSPGLGDTAMYLCATSRDGRVSYEQYFGPGTRLTVT.

This clone was recorded once. The chain is built from TRBV4-2 and TRBJ2-2; 14 nucleotides line up with TRBD2. After removal of 3 bases from V and 6 bases from J, the junction contained 12 bases not matched to a gene. The CDR3 sequence is 19 residues long. Germline loops: CDR1 LGHNA, CDR2 YNFKEQ. As DNA, the CDR3 is TGTGCCAGCAGCCAGGGACTAGCGGGAGTGGGGTCGGGACCCGGGGAGCTGTTTTTT. It codes for CASSQGLAGVGSGPGELFF.

This clone has more than one count but fewer than ten. The chain joins TRBV18 to TRBJ1-6; 8 bases are a match to TRBD1. Germline V gene lookup returns CDR1 KGHSH and CDR2 LQKENI. The CDR3 has 14 residues. With V trimmed by 6 bases and J by 9 bases, 7 bases remained unmatched. The CDR3 here is CASSPLDRGSPLHF. CDR3 DNA: TGTGCCAGCTCGCCGCTCGACAGGGGTTCACCCCTCCACTTT. Full variable domain (remainder filled in from reference TRBV18 and TRBJ1-6): NAGVMQNPRHLVRRRGQEARLRCSPMKGHSHVYWYRQLPEEGLKFMVYLQKENIIDESGMPKERFSAEFPKEGPSILRIQQVVRGDSAAYFCASSPLDRGSPLHFGNGTRLTVT.

The rearrangement links TRBV7-8 to TRBJ2-5; maybe TRBD2 (6 bases). The CDR3 totals 15 residues. Per germline, CDR1 SGHVS and CDR2 FQNEAQ. V lost 1 base and J lost 3, with 12 bases in between. CDR3 bases: TGTGCCAGCAGCTTAGTCGGGAGTAGGAAAGAGACCCAGTACTTC. This codes for CASSLVGSRKETQYF.

This rearrangement joins TRBV20-1 to TRBJ1-1, with 7 bases matching TRBD1. CDR1 and CDR2 (germline): DFQATT, SNEGSKA (reference sequence). The CDR3 runs 15 residues. The J segment lost 0 bases and the V segment lost 3 bases, leaving 7 bases of the junction unmatched. CDR3 DNA: TGCAGTGCTAGTCTGCCAGGGGGGCTGAACACTGAAGCTTTCTTT. Protein: CSASLPGGLNTEAFF.